This TCR beta chain was retrieved from a study of T-cell memory formation after mild COVID-19. The study, taken as a whole, reports: Day 15 to 85 contracting clones showed balanced CD4/CD8; later expanders leaned CD4+. That cross-reactive memory joined was suggested by some responding clones appearing in pre-infection memory. Researchers report contracting CD4+ clones mostly in CM and EM, with CD8+ clones in EMRA.

After 5'RACE with constant-segment primers, TCR alpha and TCR beta cDNA libraries carrying sample barcodes and UMIs were obtained. TCRdb used MiXCR to reprocess the 5' RACE reads, holding one entry per CDR3 protein. The sample shows around 510,000 distinct CDR3 sequences, 20% to 25% of them seen only once. This clonotype was observed a few times. Its antigen is currently unknown. The TCR originated in an adult woman who had mild COVID-19 (a few samples of this study predate the infection). Cell type and time point are not known. Sequencing was performed on PBMCs or a T cell subset sorted from them (not recorded which).

The CDR3 reads CASTGGGSPDTQYF. CDR3 nucleotides: TGTGCCAGCACTGGGGGCGGGAGCCCAGATACGCAGTATTTT. The V and J genes are TRBV7-9 and TRBJ2-3; TRBD2 might be the D (7 bases). The CDR3 spans 14 residues. Deletions cut 7 bases from V and 4 bases from J, with 15 bases between. Germline V gene lookup returns CDR1 SEHNR and CDR2 FQNEAQ (reference sequence).